What follows is one TCR beta chain and its context. Its antigen is as yet unknown. These data come from a study of cytomegalovirus exposure and HLA in healthy donors. About the research overall: Within the Caucasian-associated ancestry cluster were around four fifths of the roughly 430 genotyped donors.

It was with 60 Vbeta and 13 Jbeta primers that the PCR ran. Per the original data handling: In a later analysis, 60 million to 90 million unique TCR beta chains included roughly 11 million shared by two or more donors. Assay used: immunoSEQ multiplex PCR; TCRdb lists only in-frame clones, some missing. That table furnishes V, J and clone size, whereas the DNA furnished D and trimming. The table includes 150,000 to 180,000 clones, 74% detected once. Points from the study as a whole: Associated with cytomegalovirus, according to the listing, were around 170 TCR beta chains. According to reports, the classifier identified cytomegalovirus status with high specificity and sensitivity.

Material for sequencing was PBMCs. The origin of this receptor is a man under 40 in good health and CMV-seronegative.

CDR3 loop: CASSLSRGWGQPQHF. CDR3 sequence (DNA): TGTGCCAGCAGTTTATCTCGGGGATGGGGTCAGCCCCAGCATTTT. This sequence joins TRBV27 and TRBJ1-5, with D uncertain. Germline CDR1 MNHEY, CDR2 SMNVEV (reference sequence). V lost 0 bases and J lost 6, with 12 bases in between. The CDR3 is 15 amino acids.